The 19 T cell receptor beta chains below all came from one sample that was sequenced in a study of human T cells and chemical hapten exposure. Extraction yielded total RNA from whole blood (unfractionated). Individual cDNA molecules each carried unique molecular identifiers attached by the library. From the reads, TCRdb called clonotypes with MiXCR, one entry per CDR3 protein. In the table there are about 120,000 distinct CDR3 sequences, 8% to 9.5% of which are singletons. Input material: whole blood. These receptors came from a human donor in good health. Some clones in this sample may be carry-over from other donors' samples.

The V and J genes are TRBV7-2 and TRBJ2-5; 9 nucleotides line up with TRBD2. V lost 7 bases to trimming and J lost 5 bases; unmatched junction nucleotides: 17. The CDR3 consists of 17 residues. Germline loops: CDR1 SGHTA, CDR2 FQGNSA. The CDR3 loop is CASTTLSSGTQRETQYF. The CDR3 nucleotides are TGTGCCAGCACCACTCTATCTAGCGGGACCCAAAGGGAGACCCAGTACTTC.

The chain recombines TRBV7-2 with TRBJ1-1; no clear D gene. CDR1 SGHTA and CDR2 FQGNSA come from the germline V gene. Trimming took 1 base from V and 2 from J, leaving 20 bases between them. The CDR3 runs 18 residues. CDR3 protein: CASSLEVGRRRKNTEAFF. In DNA, the CDR3 is TGTGCCAGCAGCTTAGAGGTGGGGAGGCGGCGGAAAAACACTGAAGCTTTCTTT.

The chain couples TRBV29-1 to TRBJ2-1; TRBD1 might be the D (5 bases). The CDR3 has 12 amino acids. Trimming left V 4 bases short and J 5 bases short, with 9 bases between. Germline V CDR1 and CDR2: SQVTM, ANQGSEA. The CDR3 DNA sequence: TGCAGCGTTGGGGCCAGGGACAATGAGCAGTTCTTC. It is translated as CSVGARDNEQFF.

Turning to this clonotype: Germline and junction disagree at one end, which may indicate a read error. The DNA for the CDR3 is TGTGCCAGCAGCTTAGCCCAATATGGCTACACCTTC. Translated, it gives CASSLAQYGYTF. The V and J genes are TRBV12-3 or TRBV12-4 and TRBJ1-2; no firm D call. This CDR3 has 12 residues.

This clonotype occurred many times. The chain uses TRBV6-2 or TRBV6-3 and TRBJ1-1; D call uncertain. The CDR3 length is 14 residues. V dropped 2 bases and J dropped 5 bases, with 12 bases sitting between them. Germline V gives CDR1 MNHEY, CDR2 SVGEGT. CDR3 coding DNA: TGTGCCAGCAGTTACACTAGTTGGAGTACTGAAGCTTTCTTT. Translated, it gives CASSYTSWSTEAFF.

This chain uses TRBV12-3 or TRBV12-4 with TRBJ1-5; D perhaps matches TRBD1 (6 bases). Deletions cut 2 bases from V and 6 bases from J, with 14 bases between. The length of the CDR3 is 15 residues. CDR3 sequence reads: CASSLTGQGSQPQHF. The CDR3 bases are TGTGCCAGCAGTTTAACGGGGCAGGGGTCTCAGCCCCAGCATTTT.

This chain joins TRBV7-9 and TRBJ2-5; no firm D call. Germline values: CDR1 SEHNR, CDR2 FQNEAQ (reference sequence). The CDR3 length is 10 residues. Between the trimmed V and J ends, which lost 9 bases and 4 bases, there was a span of 6 bases. This chain's CDR3 is CASRLETQYF. CDR3 DNA: TGTGCCAGTAGGCTAGAGACCCAGTACTTC.

V and J are TRBV27 and TRBJ2-7; D is uncertain. This CDR3 has 16 amino acids. Germline V gene lookup returns CDR1 MNHEY and CDR2 SMNVEV (reference sequence). V dropped 0 bases and J dropped 0 bases, with 12 bases sitting between them. The CDR3 nucleotides are TGTGCCAGCAGTTTATCGGGAAGGGCAAGCTCCTACGAGCAGTACTTC. Residues: CASSLSGRASSYEQYF.

This clonotype was detected only a few times. The gene calls are TRBV9 and TRBJ2-5; TRBD2 matches 12 bases. The CDR3 spans 16 residues. Germline V gene lookup returns CDR1 SGDLS and CDR2 YYNGEE. J lost 2 bases, V lost 4 bases, and 6 bases had no gene match. CDR3 coding DNA: TGTGCCAGCAGCTTTTCTAGCGGGGGGGATCAAGAGACCCAGTACTTC. Protein: CASSFSSGGDQETQYF.

This clonotype was recorded many times. The chain carries TRBV5-1 and TRBJ2-5, with D possibly TRBD2 on 5 matching bases. V lost 2 bases and J 5 bases, leaving 10 bases between the germline ends. Germline-derived CDR1 and CDR2 are SGHRS and YFSETQ. This CDR3 spans 13 amino acids. The CDR3 coding sequence is TGCGCCAGCAGCTTCCGGGGTTGGGAGACCCAGTACTTC. Encoded protein: CASSFRGWETQYF. The full variable domain, its missing parts supplied by reference TRBV5-1 and TRBJ2-5, is KAGVTQTPRYLIKTRGQQVTLSCSPISGHRSVSWYQQTPGQGLQFLFEYFSETQRNKGNFPGRFSGRQFSNSRSEMNVSTLELGDSALYLCASSFRGWETQYFGPGTRLLVL.

This chain uses TRBV27 with TRBJ1-6; D is possibly TRBD1 (5 bases). Trimming removed 7 bases at V and 7 bases at J, with 14 bases between. The CDR3 loop spans 14 amino acids. The V gene's germline CDR1 is MNHEY and CDR2 SMNVEV (reference sequence). CDR3 sequence: CASTPGLRNSPLHF. The DNA for the CDR3 is TGTGCCAGCACCCCAGGGTTACGCAATTCACCCCTCCACTTT.

This clonotype was recorded many times. V gene TRBV6-5 combines with J gene TRBJ2-7, with D perhaps matching TRBD2 (6 bases). Trimming took 0 bases from V and 6 from J, leaving 6 bases between them. Germline CDR1 MNHEY, CDR2 SVGAGI. The CDR3 sequence is 12 residues long. Written as DNA, the CDR3 is TGTGCCAGCAGTTACTCAGCGGGCGAGCAGTACTTC. It is translated as CASSYSAGEQYF.

This chain links TRBV12-3 or TRBV12-4 with TRBJ1-5; 7 bases agree with TRBD1. The CDR3 contains 18 residues. The V segment lost 5 bases and the J segment 0 bases; nucleotides outside the gene matches: 13. This CDR3 is CASSVLRTGDYSNQPQHF. The CDR3 nucleotides are TGTGCCAGCAGTGTCCTCAGGACAGGCGATTATAGCAATCAGCCCCAGCATTTT.

This rearrangement joins TRBV20-1 to TRBJ2-1; D unresolved. The germline V and J ends were trimmed by 8 bases and 7 bases, with 9 bases remaining between them. Germline V gene data show CDR1 as DFQATT and CDR2 as SNEGSKA (reference sequence). This CDR3 spans 10 amino acids. The CDR3 coding sequence is TGCAGTTCCGTGGGTAATGAGCAGTTCTTC. Its translation is CSSVGNEQFF.

This chain uses TRBV4-1 with TRBJ2-1; a possible D gene is TRBD1 (7 bases). V was trimmed by 5 bases and J by 5 bases, leaving 16 bases between them. The CDR3 consists of 15 residues. CDR1 is MGHRA, CDR2 YSYEKL, per germline. The CDR3 region has the DNA TGCGCCAGCAGCGCCCAAGGGGGCGGGGACAATGAGCAGTTCTTC. This encodes CASSAQGGGDNEQFF.

This chain uses TRBV6-1 with TRBJ2-5; D is ambiguous. The CDR3 contains 16 residues. Trimming pared 3 bases from V and 0 bases from J, leaving 14 bases between. From germline, CDR1 is MNHNS and CDR2 SASEGT. The CDR3 here is CASSDRRSLYQETQYF. CDR3 in DNA: TGTGCCAGCAGTGATAGACGGTCCCTATACCAAGAGACCCAGTACTTC.

The chain combines TRBV7-3 with TRBJ2-1; 8 bases fit TRBD1. V lost 1 base, J lost 7 bases, and 6 bases stayed unmatched. From germline, CDR1 is SGHTA and CDR2 FQGTGA. The CDR3 runs 15 residues. CDR3 coding DNA: TGTGCCAGCAGCTTAAGGCAGGGGGCGGGAAATGAGCAGTTCTTC. This codes for CASSLRQGAGNEQFF.

This clonotype occurred many times. The chain joins TRBV6-2 or TRBV6-3 to TRBJ1-3; no clear D. The CDR3 covers 16 residues. Trimming stripped 6 bases from V and 0 bases from J, with 15 bases between. The germline V gene has CDR1 MNHEY and CDR2 SVGEGT. The CDR3 nucleotides read TGTGCCAGCAGCCTCGCTGCAGTGCCCTCTGGAAACACCATATATTTT. Its translation is CASSLAAVPSGNTIYF.

V usage is TRBV27 and J usage is TRBJ2-1; D unclear. This CDR3 is built from 13 residues. V dropped 3 bases and J dropped 9 bases, with 12 bases sitting between them. Germline assignment: CDR1 MNHEY and CDR2 SMNVEV (reference sequence). For the CDR3, the DNA is TGTGCCAGCAGTTTGGGCGCGAGTAGTGAGCAGTTCTTC. Protein sequence: CASSLGASSEQFF.